One and the same sample provided the 9 T cell receptor beta chains below, sequenced in a study of radiotherapy plus CTLA-4 blockade in lung cancer. TCRdb keeps only in-frame clones here, not all; method: immunoSEQ multiplex PCR. The sample has around 78,000 clones, around 79% seen once. The material was peripheral blood, obtained from a patient treated with radiotherapy plus ipilimumab. The receptors shown here come from a human donor with non-small cell lung cancer who had a partial response to radiotherapy plus ipilimumab. Some clones in this sample may be carry-over from other donors' samples.

The gene calls are TRBV19 and TRBJ2-1, with D perhaps TRBD2 (6 bases). V lost 11 bases to trimming and J lost 0 bases, with 11 bases between them. Germline CDR1 reads LNHDA; CDR2 reads SQIVND (reference sequence). The CDR3 length is 13 residues. The CDR3 loop reads CASAGSSYNEQFF. The DNA of the CDR3 is TGTGCCTCGGCGGGGAGCTCCTACAATGAGCAGTTCTTC.

In this sample, this clone turned up once. The V and J genes are TRBV7-8 and TRBJ1-5; possible D gene TRBD1, 5 bases. This CDR3 is built from 13 residues. V dropped 1 base and J dropped 9 bases, with 10 bases sitting between them. Per germline, CDR1 SGHVS and CDR2 FQNEAQ. CDR3 in amino acids: CASSLGQFRPQHF. The DNA of the CDR3 is TGTGCCAGCAGCTTAGGACAGTTTCGGCCCCAGCATTTT.

Only one count was recorded for this clone. The chain recombines TRBV25-1 with TRBJ2-2; weak D call: TRBD2 (5 bases). Germline CDR1 MGHDK, CDR2 SYGVNS. Trimming shortened V by 0 bases and J by 1 base, and 9 bases separated the two germline ends. The CDR3 is made up of 16 amino acids. CDR3 region: CASSEYLEGNTGELFF. The CDR3 DNA is TGTGCCAGCAGTGAATATCTCGAGGGGAACACCGGGGAGCTGTTTTTT.

This chain links TRBV10-1 with TRBJ2-1, with 9 bases identical to TRBD1. Trimming at V came to 7 bases and at J to 1 base, leaving 11 bases not matched to a gene. Germline assignment: CDR1 WNHNN and CDR2 SYGVQD (reference sequence). This CDR3 has 17 residues. CDR3 loop: CASNPGQGRGSYNEQFF. CDR3 nucleotides: TGCGCCAGCAACCCGGGACAGGGAAGGGGGTCCTACAATGAGCAGTTCTTC.

The genes are TRBV5-1 and TRBJ2-7; D possibly corresponds to TRBD2 (5 bases). The germline V gene encodes CDR1 SGHRS and CDR2 YFSETQ. This CDR3 has 15 residues. V was pared by 1 base and J by 7 bases, with 18 bases between. The CDR3, as DNA: TGCGCCAGCAGCTTGTCCCCAGGTCGGTCGGGGGAGCAGTACTTC. This translates into CASSLSPGRSGEQYF.

This clone was found once. This chain links TRBV18 with TRBJ1-1, with D possibly matching TRBD1 (6 bases). This CDR3 has 14 amino acids. Germline V gene lookup returns CDR1 KGHSH and CDR2 LQKENI. The V and J ends lost 3 bases and 8 bases respectively, with 16 bases between them. The DNA of the CDR3 is TGTGCCAGCTCACCGGGGGGGCAGGGGCTCGAAGCTTTCTTT. Its protein is CASSPGGQGLEAFF.

The chain is built from TRBV7-8 and TRBJ2-7; TRBD1 agrees at 8 bases. This CDR3 is built from 16 residues. The trim removed 4 bases at V and 3 bases at J, leaving 11 bases unmatched. CDR1 SGHVS and CDR2 FQNEAQ come from the germline V gene. The CDR3 DNA reads TGTGCCAGCAGCTCTCAACCCGACAGGGGAGACTACGAGCAGTACTTC. It encodes CASSSQPDRGDYEQYF.

The V gene is TRBV4-2, the J gene TRBJ2-7; 12 bases match TRBD2. V lost 4 bases and J lost 2; bases outside the gene matches: 9. This CDR3 has 17 amino acids. Germline assignment: CDR1 LGHNA and CDR2 YNFKEQ. Here the CDR3 reads CASSLRGTSGPPYEQYF. CDR3 nucleotide sequence: TGTGCCAGCAGCCTGCGGGGGACTAGCGGGCCGCCCTACGAGCAGTACTTC.

The chain employs TRBV11-3 and TRBJ2-3; D not certain. The germline V and J ends were trimmed by 1 base and 5 bases, with 10 bases remaining between them. CDR1 is SGHNT, CDR2 YENEEA, per germline. The CDR3 loop spans 14 amino acids. CDR3 loop: CASSLGGRQDTQYF. The CDR3 bases are TGTGCCAGCAGCTTAGGTGGGCGACAAGATACGCAGTATTTT.